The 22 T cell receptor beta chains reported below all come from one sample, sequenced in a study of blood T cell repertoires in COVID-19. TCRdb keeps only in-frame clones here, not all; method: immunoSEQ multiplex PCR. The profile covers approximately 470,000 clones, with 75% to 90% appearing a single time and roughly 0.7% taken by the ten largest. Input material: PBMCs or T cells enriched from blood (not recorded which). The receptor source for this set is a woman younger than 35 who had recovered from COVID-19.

The CDR3 here is CASSFGGEEKLFF. In nucleotides, the CDR3 is TGTGCCAGCAGCTTCGGAGGGGAAGAAAAACTGTTTTTT. The V call is TRBV5-6, the J call TRBJ1-4; weak D call: TRBD1 (5 bases). The germline V gene has CDR1 SGHDT and CDR2 YYEEEE. This CDR3 is 13 amino acids long. Trimming left V 2 bases short and J 8 bases short, with 10 bases between.

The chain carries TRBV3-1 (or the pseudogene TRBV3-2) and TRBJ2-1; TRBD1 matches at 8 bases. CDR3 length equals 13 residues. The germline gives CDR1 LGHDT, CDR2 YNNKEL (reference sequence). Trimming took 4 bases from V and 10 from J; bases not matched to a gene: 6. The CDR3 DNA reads TGTGCCAGCAGCCGACAGGGGCACGGCGAGCAGTTCTTC. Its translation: CASSRQGHGEQFF.

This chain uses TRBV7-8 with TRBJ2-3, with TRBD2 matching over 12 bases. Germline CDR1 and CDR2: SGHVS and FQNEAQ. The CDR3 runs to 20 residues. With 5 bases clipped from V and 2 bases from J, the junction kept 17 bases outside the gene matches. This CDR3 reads CASSTRGTSGGLPNTDTQYF. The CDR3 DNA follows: TGTGCCAGCAGCACGAGGGGTACTAGCGGGGGGCTACCCAACACAGATACGCAGTATTTT. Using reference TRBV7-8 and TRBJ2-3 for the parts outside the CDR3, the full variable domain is GAGVSQSPRYKVAKRGQDVALRCDPISGHVSLFWYQQALGQGPEFLTYFQNEAQLDKSGLPSDRFFAERPEGSVSTLKIQRTQQEDSAVYLCASSTRGTSGGLPNTDTQYFGPGTRLTVL.

The CDR3 reads CASSSRQGSSYNEQFF. The CDR3 coding sequence is TGTGCCAGCAGCTCTCGACAGGGGTCATCCTACAATGAGCAGTTCTTC. V usage is TRBV7-2 and J usage is TRBJ2-1; TRBD1 agrees at 8 bases. CDR1 is SGHTA and CDR2 is FQGNSA in the germline V gene. J lost 1 base, V lost 4 bases, and 6 bases had no gene match. This CDR3 is 16 amino acids long.

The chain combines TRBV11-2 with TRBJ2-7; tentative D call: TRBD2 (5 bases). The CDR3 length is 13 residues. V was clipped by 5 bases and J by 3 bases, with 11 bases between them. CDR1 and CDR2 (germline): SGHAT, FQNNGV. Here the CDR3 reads CASSLRVLYEQYF. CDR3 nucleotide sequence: TGTGCCAGCAGCCTGCGGGTCCTCTACGAGCAGTACTTC.

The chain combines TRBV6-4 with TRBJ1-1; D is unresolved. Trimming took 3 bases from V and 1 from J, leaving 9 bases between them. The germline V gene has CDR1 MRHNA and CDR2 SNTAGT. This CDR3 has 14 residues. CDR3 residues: CASSEGEANTEAFF. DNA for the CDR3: TGTGCCAGCAGTGAAGGAGAGGCGAACACTGAAGCTTTCTTT.

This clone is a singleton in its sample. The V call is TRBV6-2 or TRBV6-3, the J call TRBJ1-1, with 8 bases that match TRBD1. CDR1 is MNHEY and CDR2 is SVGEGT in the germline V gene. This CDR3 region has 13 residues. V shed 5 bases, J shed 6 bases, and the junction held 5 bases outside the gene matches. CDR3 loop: CASSITGGPEAFF. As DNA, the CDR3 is TGTGCCAGCAGTATCACAGGGGGTCCTGAAGCTTTCTTT.

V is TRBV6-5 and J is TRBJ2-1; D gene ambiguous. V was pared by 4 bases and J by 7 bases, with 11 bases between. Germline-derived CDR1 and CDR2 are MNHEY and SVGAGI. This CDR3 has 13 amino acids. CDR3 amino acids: CASSSSRMNEQFF. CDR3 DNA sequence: TGTGCCAGCAGTTCGTCCAGGATGAATGAGCAGTTCTTC.

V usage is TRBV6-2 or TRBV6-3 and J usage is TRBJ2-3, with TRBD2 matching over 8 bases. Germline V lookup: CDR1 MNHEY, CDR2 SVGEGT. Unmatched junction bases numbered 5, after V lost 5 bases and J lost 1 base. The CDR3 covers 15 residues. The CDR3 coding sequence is TGTGCCAGCAGTGTTTATAGCGGGGGCACAGATACGCAGTATTTT. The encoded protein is CASSVYSGGTDTQYF.

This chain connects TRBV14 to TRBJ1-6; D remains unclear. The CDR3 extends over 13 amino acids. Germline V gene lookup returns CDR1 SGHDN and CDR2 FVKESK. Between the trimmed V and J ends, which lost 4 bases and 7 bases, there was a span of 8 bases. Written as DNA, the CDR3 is TGTGCCAGCAGCCCTAGGTGGAATTCACCCCTCCACTTT. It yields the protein CASSPRWNSPLHF.

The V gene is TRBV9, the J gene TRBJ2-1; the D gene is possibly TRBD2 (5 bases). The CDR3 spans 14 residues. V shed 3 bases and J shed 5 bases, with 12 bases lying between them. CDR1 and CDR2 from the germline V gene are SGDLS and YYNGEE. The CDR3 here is CASSAPTRHNEQFF. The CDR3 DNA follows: TGTGCCAGCAGCGCTCCCACTAGACACAATGAGCAGTTCTTC. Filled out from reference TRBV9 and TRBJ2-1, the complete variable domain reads DSGVTQTPKHLITATGQRVTLRCSPRSGDLSVYWYQQSLDQGLQFLIQYYNGEERAKGNILERFSAQQFPDLHSELNLSSLELGDSALYFCASSAPTRHNEQFFGPGTRLTVL.

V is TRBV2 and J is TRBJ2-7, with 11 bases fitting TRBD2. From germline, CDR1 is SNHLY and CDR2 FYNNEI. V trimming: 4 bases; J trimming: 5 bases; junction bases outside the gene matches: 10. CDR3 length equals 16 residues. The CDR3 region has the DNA TGTGCCAGCAGTGGTTCGCGGAGTAGCGGGGGGGACGAGCAGTACTTC. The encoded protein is CASSGSRSSGGDEQYF.

CDR3: CASASGGQDTQYF. The CDR3 DNA follows: TGCGCCAGTGCCTCGGGGGGGCAAGATACGCAGTATTTT. The chain recombines TRBV5-1 with TRBJ2-3; 8 nucleotides match TRBD2. Trimming took 8 bases from V and 5 from J; bases not matched to a gene: 7. Germline CDR1 SGHRS, CDR2 YFSETQ. CDR3 length: 13 residues.

Written as DNA, the CDR3 is TGTGCCAGCAGAGCACTTTGGAACACTGAAGCTTTCTTT. It yields the protein CASRALWNTEAFF. This chain joins TRBV27 and TRBJ1-1, with D unclear. The V and J ends lost 6 bases and 1 base respectively, with 9 bases between them. Germline CDR1 and CDR2: MNHEY and SMNVEV (reference sequence). There are 13 residues in the CDR3.

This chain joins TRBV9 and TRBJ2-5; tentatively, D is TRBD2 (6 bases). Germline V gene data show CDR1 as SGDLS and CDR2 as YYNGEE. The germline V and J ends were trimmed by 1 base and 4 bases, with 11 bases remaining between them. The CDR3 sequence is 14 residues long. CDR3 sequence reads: CASSVRDSLETQYF. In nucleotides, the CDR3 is TGTGCCAGCAGCGTAAGGGACTCTCTAGAGACCCAGTACTTC.

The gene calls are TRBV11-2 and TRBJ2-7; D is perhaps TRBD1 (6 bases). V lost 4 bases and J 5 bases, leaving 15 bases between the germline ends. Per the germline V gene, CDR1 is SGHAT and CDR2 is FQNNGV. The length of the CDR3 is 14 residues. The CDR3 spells CASSSPRGAHEQYF. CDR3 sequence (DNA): TGTGCCAGCAGCTCCCCCAGGGGAGCTCACGAGCAGTACTTC.

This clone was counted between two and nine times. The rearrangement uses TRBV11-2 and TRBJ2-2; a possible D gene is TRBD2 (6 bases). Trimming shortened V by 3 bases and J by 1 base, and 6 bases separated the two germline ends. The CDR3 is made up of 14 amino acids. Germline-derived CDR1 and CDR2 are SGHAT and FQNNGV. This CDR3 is CASSFGGNTGELFF. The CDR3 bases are TGTGCCAGCAGCTTCGGGGGGAACACCGGGGAGCTGTTTTTT.

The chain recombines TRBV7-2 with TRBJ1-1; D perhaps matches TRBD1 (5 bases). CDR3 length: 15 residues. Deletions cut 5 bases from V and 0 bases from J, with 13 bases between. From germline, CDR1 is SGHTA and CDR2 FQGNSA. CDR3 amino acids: CASSLSGALNTEAFF. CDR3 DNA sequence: TGTGCCAGCAGCCTATCTGGGGCCTTGAACACTGAAGCTTTCTTT.

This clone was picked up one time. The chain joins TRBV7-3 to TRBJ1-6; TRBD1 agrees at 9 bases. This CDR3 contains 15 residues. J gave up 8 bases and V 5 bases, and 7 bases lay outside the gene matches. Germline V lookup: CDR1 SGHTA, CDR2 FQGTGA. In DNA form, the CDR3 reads TGTGCCAGCAGCCCCGGACAGGGGAGGCATTCACCCCTCCACTTT. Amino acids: CASSPGQGRHSPLHF.

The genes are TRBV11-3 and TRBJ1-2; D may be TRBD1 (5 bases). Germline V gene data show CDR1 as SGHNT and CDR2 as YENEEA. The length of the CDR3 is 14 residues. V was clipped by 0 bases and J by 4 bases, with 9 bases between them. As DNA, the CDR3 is TGTGCCAGCAGCTTAGATGGGGGGGTCTATGGCTACACCTTC. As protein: CASSLDGGVYGYTF.

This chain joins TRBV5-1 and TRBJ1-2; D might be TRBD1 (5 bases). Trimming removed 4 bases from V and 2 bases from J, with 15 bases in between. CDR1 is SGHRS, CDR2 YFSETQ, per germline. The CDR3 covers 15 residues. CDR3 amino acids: CASSPGTFSNYGYTF. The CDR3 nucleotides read TGCGCCAGCAGCCCGGGGACTTTCTCAAACTATGGCTACACCTTC.

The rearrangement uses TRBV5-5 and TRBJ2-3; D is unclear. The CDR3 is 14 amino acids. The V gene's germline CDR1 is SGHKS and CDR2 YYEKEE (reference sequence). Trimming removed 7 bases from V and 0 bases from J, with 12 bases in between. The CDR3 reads CASPSTTSTDTQYF. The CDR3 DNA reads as TGTGCCAGCCCCAGTACCACCAGCACAGATACGCAGTATTTT.